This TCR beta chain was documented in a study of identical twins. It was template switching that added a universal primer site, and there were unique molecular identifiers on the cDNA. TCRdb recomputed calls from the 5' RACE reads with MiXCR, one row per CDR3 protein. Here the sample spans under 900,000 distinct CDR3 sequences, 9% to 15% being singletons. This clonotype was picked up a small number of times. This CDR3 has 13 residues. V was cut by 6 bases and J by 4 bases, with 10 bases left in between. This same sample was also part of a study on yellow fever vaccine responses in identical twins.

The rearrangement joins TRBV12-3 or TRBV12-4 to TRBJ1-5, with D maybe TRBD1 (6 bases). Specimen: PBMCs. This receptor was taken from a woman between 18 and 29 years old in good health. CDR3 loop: CASRPRGNQPQHF. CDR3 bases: TGTGCCAGCAGACCCAGGGGTAATCAGCCCCAGCATTTT.